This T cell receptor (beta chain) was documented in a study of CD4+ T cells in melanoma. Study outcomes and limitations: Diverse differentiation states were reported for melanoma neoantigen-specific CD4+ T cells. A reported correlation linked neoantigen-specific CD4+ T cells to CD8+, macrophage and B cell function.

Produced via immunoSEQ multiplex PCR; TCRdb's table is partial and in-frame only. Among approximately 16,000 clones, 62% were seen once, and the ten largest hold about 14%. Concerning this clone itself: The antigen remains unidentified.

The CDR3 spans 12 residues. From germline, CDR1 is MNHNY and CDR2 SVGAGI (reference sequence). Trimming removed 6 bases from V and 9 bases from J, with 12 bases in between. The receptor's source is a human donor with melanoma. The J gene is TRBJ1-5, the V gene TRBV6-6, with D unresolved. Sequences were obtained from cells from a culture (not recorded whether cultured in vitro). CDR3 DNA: TGTGCCAGCAGATCGTACGGGGTGCCCCAGCATTTT. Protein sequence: CASRSYGVPQHF.